The 15 T cell receptor beta chains listed next were all sequenced from one sample in a study of blood T cells in healthy people across ages. Using a J-beta primer mix together with a sample-barcoded 5' primer, a second PCR was run for roughly 6 to 11 cycles. TCRdb re-called the 5' RACE reads through MiXCR, storing one row per CDR3 protein. The sample includes about 730,000 distinct CDR3 sequences, 40% to 45% seen only once; the top ten take 20%. Source material: blood. The source is a woman aged 55-69 years in good health.

The chain uses TRBV6-5 and TRBJ1-1; 9 bases are a match to TRBD1. This CDR3 has 17 residues. Germline CDR1 MNHEY, CDR2 SVGAGI. The V segment lost 0 bases and the J segment 0 bases; nucleotides outside the gene matches: 5. The CDR3 coding sequence is TGTGCCAGCAGTTACTCAGGACAGGGGACTTTGAACACTGAAGCTTTCTTT. Translated: CASSYSGQGTLNTEAFF.

This clonotype turned up a few times. The chain has TRBV10-2 and TRBJ2-7; D unresolved. V lost 3 bases to trimming and J lost 0 bases, with 12 bases between them. CDR3 length equals 15 residues. Germline CDR1 is WSHSY and CDR2 is SAAADI. For the CDR3, the DNA is TGCGCCAGCAGTGACGTACCTCACAGCTCCTACGAGCAGTACTTC. Its translation is CASSDVPHSSYEQYF.

J is TRBJ1-2 and V is TRBV4-1, with D perhaps TRBD1 (5 bases). Per the germline V gene, CDR1 is MGHRA and CDR2 is YSYEKL. Trimming shortened V by 1 base and J by 2 bases, and 14 bases separated the two germline ends. The CDR3 length is 16 residues. This CDR3 is CASSQGINGANYGYTF. The CDR3 bases are TGCGCCAGCAGCCAAGGAATTAACGGGGCAAACTATGGCTACACCTTC.

As regards this clonotype: Just one base apart from a much larger clone, this may be a read error. This rearrangement joins TRBV29-1 to TRBJ2-7, with no clear D. The CDR3 is made up of 13 amino acids. V lost 5 bases and J 2 bases, leaving 13 bases between the germline ends. Germline-derived CDR1 and CDR2 are SQVTM and ANQGSEA. CDR3 in DNA: TGCAGCGTTTTCGACGGCCATACCTACGAGCAGTACTTC. Its protein is CSVFDGHTYEQYF.

The CDR3 spells CSGSGPDTQYF. CDR3 DNA sequence: TGCAGTGGTAGCGGGCCAGATACGCAGTATTTT. The V and J genes are TRBV20-1 and TRBJ2-3, with 7 positions matching TRBD2. The V gene's germline CDR1 is DFQATT and CDR2 SNEGSKA (reference sequence). The V segment lost 7 bases and the J segment 4 bases; nucleotides outside the gene matches: 2. CDR3 length: 11 amino acids.

With regard to this clonotype: This sequence may be a read error, since a much larger clone differs from it by one base. This chain joins TRBV12-3 or TRBV12-4 and TRBJ2-3, with a tentative D call TRBD1 (5 bases). The CDR3 sequence is 13 residues long. CDR3 loop: CASSTQDTDTRYF. The CDR3 DNA is TGTGCCAGCAGTACGCAGGACACAGATACGCGGTATTTT.

The chain employs TRBV29-1 and TRBJ2-1, with 8 bases identical to TRBD1. The CDR3 length is 14 residues. Germline lookup yields CDR1 SQVTM and CDR2 ANQGSEA. V shed 8 bases and J 3 bases; nucleotides not matched to a gene: 9. In DNA, the CDR3 is TGCAGCTCCGACGGGACAGGAGGCTACAATGAGCAGTTCTTC. It is translated as CSSDGTGGYNEQFF.

The rearrangement joins TRBV27 to TRBJ2-3; D is possibly TRBD2 (6 bases). Germline V lookup: CDR1 MNHEY, CDR2 SMNVEV (reference sequence). V was shortened by 0 bases and J by 4 bases, with 8 bases between the two germline ends. The CDR3 is 14 residues long. The CDR3 here is CASSLSWGADTQYF. CDR3 DNA: TGTGCCAGCAGTTTATCTTGGGGGGCAGATACGCAGTATTTT.

This clonotype was recorded once. The chain couples TRBV20-1 to TRBJ2-3; 7 nucleotides match TRBD1. Looked up from germline, CDR1 is DFQATT and CDR2 is SNEGSKA (reference sequence). V lost 1 base and J lost 5; bases outside the gene matches: 9. The CDR3 is made up of 15 amino acids. CDR3 DNA sequence: TGCAGTGCTAGAGCCATCCGGGACAGAGGAGATACGCAGTATTTT. Its protein product is CSARAIRDRGDTQYF.

The chain links TRBV5-1 to TRBJ2-5, with TRBD1 matching 7 bases. This CDR3 has 16 amino acids. Unmatched junction bases numbered 11, after V lost 4 bases and J lost 2 bases. Germline V gives CDR1 SGHRS, CDR2 YFSETQ. CDR3 loop: CASSLPSGQIQETQYF. The CDR3, as DNA: TGCGCCAGCAGCCTGCCATCGGGACAGATACAAGAGACCCAGTACTTC.

This clonotype was found a few times. CDR3 DNA sequence: TGTGCCAGCAGCCAAACCCGGGATGGAGATACGCAGTATTTT. Protein product: CASSQTRDGDTQYF. The J gene is TRBJ2-3, the V gene TRBV3-1; D may be TRBD2 (5 bases). Germline CDR1 reads LGHDT; CDR2 reads YNNKEL (reference sequence). CDR3 length: 14 residues. Between the trimmed V and J ends, which lost 2 bases and 5 bases, there was a span of 11 bases.

V gene TRBV20-1 combines with J gene TRBJ2-6; 12 bases map to TRBD2. Per the germline V gene, CDR1 is DFQATT and CDR2 is SNEGSKA (reference sequence). The V and J ends lost 3 bases and 0 bases, in that order; junction bases with no gene match: 15. The CDR3 sequence is 21 residues long. DNA for the CDR3: TGCAGTGCTAGGGGGGTATCTAGCGGGAGGGCTCCCCTCTCTGGGGCCAACGTCCTGACTTTC. This translates into CSARGVSSGRAPLSGANVLTF.

The gene calls are TRBV27 and TRBJ2-5, with 7 bases aligning to TRBD1. V shed 5 bases, J shed 4 bases, and the junction held 7 bases outside the gene matches. This CDR3 spans 14 amino acids. CDR1 and CDR2 (germline): MNHEY, SMNVEV (reference sequence). The CDR3 spells CASSNRGWGETQYF. DNA for the CDR3: TGTGCCAGCAGTAACAGGGGATGGGGAGAGACCCAGTACTTC.

The chain combines TRBV11-2 with TRBJ1-1; 8 bases line up with TRBD1. CDR1 and CDR2 (germline): SGHAT, FQNNGV. J gave up 4 bases and V 5 bases, and 6 bases lay outside the gene matches. The CDR3 consists of 14 residues. The CDR3 is CASSVAGGLTEAFF. The CDR3 DNA follows: TGTGCCAGCAGCGTGGCAGGGGGCCTCACTGAAGCTTTCTTT.

The V and J genes are TRBV18 and TRBJ2-7; tentatively, D is TRBD1 or TRBD2 (5 bases each). The germline V gene has CDR1 KGHSH and CDR2 LQKENI. Trimming removed 0 bases from V and 5 bases from J, with 14 bases in between. CDR3 length equals 15 residues. CDR3 coding DNA: TGTGCCAGCTCACCACCGGGGACGATGTACCACGAGCAGTACTTC. Translated, it gives CASSPPGTMYHEQYF.